Sequencing of this T cell receptor beta chain was carried out in a study of CD8+ T cells in alopecia areata. Study context: Tofacitinib administration persisted for 6 to 18 months, succeeded by 6 months off drug. Severity scores in treated patients reflected the percentage of scalp affected. Study results and caveats: Tissue-resident alphabeta T cells belonging to normal skin likewise get sequenced within scalp specimens.

This clone was found once. As yet, its antigen is unknown. The V and J ends lost 0 bases and 3 bases respectively, with 11 bases between them. Germline assignment: CDR1 LGHNA and CDR2 YSLEER. The CDR3 length is 15 residues. RNA extraction was followed by reverse transcription into cDNA, which acted as the sequencing template. Using immunoSEQ multiplex PCR, the repertoire was profiled, and TCRdb retains in-frame clones only, with some absent. In the table there are roughly 100,000 clones, roughly 64% of which are singletons. Sample treatment: oral pan-JAK inhibitor, 5-10 mg twice daily. The starting material was CD8+ T cells sorted from blood, obtained at week 4, from a patient treated with tofacitinib. The V call is TRBV4-3, the J call TRBJ1-2, with D unclear. The sequence was collected from a human donor with alopecia areata. Here the CDR3 DNA reads TGCGCCAGCAGCCAAGATCAAGGGTACCACTATGGCTACACCTTC. It encodes CASSQDQGYHYGYTF.